The 28 T cell receptor delta chains reported below all come from one sample, sequenced in a study of delta chains in infants with herpesvirus infections. Reverse transcription of PBMC RNA used primers specific for the gamma and delta chains. TCRdb re-processed the RT-PCR reads via CATT. Here the sample spans several hundred delta-chain clones, 21% being singletons. Sequenced here: peripheral blood, sampled at time point 2 of longitudinal follow-up. Every receptor here comes from a human donor who was a Ugandan infant, either HIV-exposed or HIV-unexposed (not recorded which).

Only a few counts were recorded for this clone. A single base separates this from a much larger clone, so it may be a read error. The rearrangement uses TRDV1 and TRDJ1; 13 positions match TRDD3. Per the germline V gene, CDR1 is TSWWSYY and CDR2 is QGS. This CDR3 is built from 18 residues. The CDR3 DNA is TGTGCTCTTGGGGAAAACTCCCCTACTGGGGGATACGCCGATAAACCCATCTTT. It is translated as CALGENSPTGGYADKPIF.

This clone appeared a few times. It differs at one base from a far larger clone, so likely a read error. This chain connects TRDV2 to TRDJ2; D is ambiguous. The CDR3 loop spans 16 amino acids. CDR1 and CDR2 (germline): GEAIGNYY, EKD. This chain's CDR3 is CACDTVGRSLTEQLFF. CDR3 DNA: TGTGCCTGTGACACCGTGGGTAGATCTTTGACAGAACAACTCTTCTTT.

This clone is large within its sample. The chain joins TRDV1 to TRDJ1; possible D gene TRDD3, 8 bases. Deletions cut 5 bases from V and 4 bases from J, with 32 bases between. The CDR3 is made up of 20 amino acids. Germline V gene lookup returns CDR1 TSWWSYY and CDR2 QGS. DNA for the CDR3: TGTGCTCTTGGGACAATGCCGTTTCCTACGGACTGGGGGTACGGCGATAAACTCATCTTT. Translating it yields CALGTMPFPTDWGYGDKLIF.

With regard to this clone: This may be a read error, as it is one base from a much larger clone. This chain joins TRDV1 and TRDJ1; 12 bases map to TRDD3. Germline V gene lookup returns CDR1 TSWWSYY and CDR2 QGS. J gave up 1 base and V 1 base, and 34 bases lay outside the gene matches. This CDR3 has 27 residues. CDR3 amino acids: CALGEPPGLPHRIRYWGIPTGTDKLIF. The CDR3 DNA reads as TGTGCTCTTGGGGAACCCCCCGGCCTTCCCCATCGGATAAGGTACTGGGGGATACCCACCGGCACCGATAAACTCATCTTT.

About this clone itself: One base away lies a much larger clone, so this may be a sequencing read error. This chain connects TRDV1 to TRDJ2, with D tentatively TRDD3 (9 bases). This CDR3 spans 23 amino acids. The germline V gene encodes CDR1 TSWWSYY and CDR2 QGS. As DNA, the CDR3 is TGTGCTCTTGGGGACCCCTCTTCCTACAGGGGGATACTCCCTGTACCTTTGACAGCACAACGCTTCTTT. Its translation: CALGDPSSYRGILPVPLTAQRFF.

The count of this clone is one. A single base is all that separates this from a far larger clone, so a read error is likely. This chain joins TRDV1 and TRDJ1, with D perhaps matching TRDD3 (6 bases). This CDR3 comprises 24 residues. From germline, CDR1 is TSWWSYY and CDR2 QGS. Trimming shortened V by 0 bases and J by 0 bases, and 35 bases separated the two germline ends. The CDR3 sequence: CALGELVIHSDNRGTSAYTDKLIF. The CDR3 DNA reads as TGTGCTCTTGGGGAACTAGTAATACATTCCGACAACCGGGGGACCTCCGCGTACACCGATAAACTCATCTTT.

Notes on this clone: Since a far larger clone is one base different, this is likely a read error. The rearrangement uses TRDV2 and TRDJ2; no clear D gene. This CDR3 comprises 16 residues. Germline V gives CDR1 GEAIGNYY, CDR2 EKD. Trimming shortened V by 3 bases and J by 0 bases, and 13 bases separated the two germline ends. This chain's CDR3 is CACDAVGRSLTAQLFF. The DNA of the CDR3 is TGTGCCTGTGACGCCGTGGGTAGATCTTTGACAGCACAACTCTTCTTT.

This clone is labeled as medium-sized. The chain recombines TRDV3 with TRDJ1, with 10 bases aligning to TRDD3. J gave up 3 bases and V 3 bases, and 10 bases lay outside the gene matches. CDR1 TVYSNPD and CDR2 GDNSRS come from the germline V gene (reference sequence). The CDR3 loop spans 15 amino acids. The CDR3 region has the DNA TGTGCCTTGACTCCTTTTACTGGGGGATCCGATAAACTCATCTTT. Protein sequence: CALTPFTGGSDKLIF.

On this clone itself: A single base is all that separates this from a far larger clone, so a read error is likely. V and J are TRDV2 and TRDJ2, with TRDD3 identical over 7 bases. Germline values: CDR1 GEAIGNYY, CDR2 EKD. This CDR3 contains 14 residues. Trimming took 1 base from V and 9 from J; bases not matched to a gene: 7. In DNA, the CDR3 is TGTGCCTGTGACACTTTGGGGATAAAGACACAACTCTTCTTT. This gives the protein CACDTLGIKTQLFF.

This clone is labeled hyperexpanded. Compared with germline, one end of the junction differs, possibly owing to a read error. The chain has TRDV2 and TRDJ1, with 7 bases fitting TRDD3. The CDR3 contains 19 residues. Germline V gene sequence: CDR1 GEAIGNYY, CDR2 EKD. The CDR3 is CACDPARGGIPTGTDKPIF. DNA for the CDR3: TGTGCCTGTGACCCCGCCCGAGGGGGGATCCCAACCGGCACCGATAAACCCATCTTT.

For this clone: Given a far larger clone just one base away, this is likely a sequencing read error. The CDR3 spells CAGDTWGYTDKLIF. In DNA form, the CDR3 reads TGTGCCGGTGACACCTGGGGGTACACCGATAAACTCATCTTT. V is TRDV2 and J is TRDJ1, with 7 bases fitting TRDD3. The CDR3 length is 14 residues. The germline V gene has CDR1 GEAIGNYY and CDR2 EKD.

On this clone: A far larger clone is a single base away, which makes a read error likely. The chain joins TRDV1 to TRDJ2, with a weak D call TRDD2 (6 bases). The length of the CDR3 is 14 residues. CDR1 and CDR2 (germline): TSWWSYY, QGS. The CDR3 reads CALLPAAFTAQLFF. The CDR3 DNA follows: TGTGCTCTTCTTCCTGCCGCTTTTACAGCACAACTCTTCTTT.

By frequency in the sample, this clone is large. The genes are TRDV1 and TRDJ1; TRDD3 might be the D (5 bases). The V gene's germline CDR1 is TSWWSYY and CDR2 QGS. There are 21 residues in the CDR3. V lost 0 bases and J 0 bases, leaving 26 bases between the germline ends. The DNA for the CDR3 is TGTGCTCTTGGGGAACTTCCGCCTTTGGGAGGGGGTCGTCGGTACACCGATAAACTCATCTTT. Residues: CALGELPPLGGGRRYTDKLIF.

The J gene is TRDJ1, the V gene TRDV1; no reliable D call. This CDR3 is built from 13 residues. V was pared by 5 bases and J by 7 bases, with 14 bases between. The germline gives CDR1 TSWWSYY, CDR2 QGS. The CDR3 DNA follows: TGTGCTCTTGGGTACGAAGCGCTAGGTAAACTCATCTTT. Its translation is CALGYEALGKLIF.

Details on this clone: Only one base separates this from a far larger clonotype, so it likely reflects a read error. V is TRDV1 and J is TRDJ1; the match to TRDD3 covers 11 bases. Per the germline V gene, CDR1 is TSWWSYY and CDR2 is QGS. The CDR3 is 20 amino acids. This CDR3 reads CALREPTLLGDKRYTDKLIF. The CDR3 coding sequence is TGTGCTCTTAGGGAACCCACCCTACTGGGGGATAAGAGGTACACCGATAAACTCATCTTT.

In this sample, this clone is large. The chain carries TRAV23/DV6 and TRDJ1; 13 positions agree with TRDD3. Germline CDR1 reads NTAFDY; CDR2 reads IRPDVSE (reference sequence). The CDR3 has 20 amino acids. The CDR3 spells CAGPLEFLPSTGGYDDKLIF. The CDR3 DNA reads TGTGCTGGGCCCCTAGAGTTCCTCCCTTCGACTGGGGGATACGACGATAAACTCATCTTT. The entire variable domain, with the rest obtained from reference TRAV23/DV6 and TRDJ1, is as follows: QQQVKQSPQSLIVQKGGISIINCAYENTAFDYFPWYQQFPGKGPALLIAIRPDVSEKKEGRFTISFNKSAKQFSLHIMDSQPGDSATYFCAGPLEFLPSTGGYDDKLIFGKGTRVTVEP.

The rearrangement uses TRDV1 and TRDJ1, with a possible D match to TRDD3 (5 bases). Per the germline V gene, CDR1 is TSWWSYY and CDR2 is QGS. Trimming took 3 bases from V and 9 from J, leaving 29 bases between them. CDR3 length equals 18 residues. The CDR3 spells CALGEPGKPGKGGSELIF. In DNA, the CDR3 is TGTGCTCTTGGGGAGCCCGGGAAGCCGGGGAAGGGGGGTTCGGAACTCATCTTT.

This clone is large. The V call is TRDV2, the J call TRDJ1, with 7 bases lining up with TRDD3. V lost 4 bases and J lost 1; bases outside the gene matches: 8. The CDR3 has 15 residues. Germline-derived CDR1 and CDR2 are GEAIGNYY and EKD. CDR3 nucleotides: TGTGCCTGTGAGTATCTGGGGGCCAGCACCGATAAACTCATCTTT. This translates into CACEYLGASTDKLIF.

The chain uses TRDV1 and TRDJ1, with 8 bases fitting TRDD3. The junction had 14 bases not matched to a gene; V was cut back by 2 bases and J by 0 bases. The length of the CDR3 is 19 residues. Looked up from germline, CDR1 is TSWWSYY and CDR2 is QGS. The CDR3 coding sequence is TGTGCTCTTGGGGAAGCCTCTACGTCTGGGGGACCGTACACCGATAAACTCATCTTT. Its translation is CALGEASTSGGPYTDKLIF.

This clone turned up a few times. A far larger clone is one base from this, pointing to a likely read error. The gene calls are TRDV1 and TRDJ1; 12 bases agree with TRDD3. The CDR3 covers 27 residues. V shed 0 bases, J shed 1 base, and the junction held 33 bases outside the gene matches. In germline, CDR1 is TSWWSYY, CDR2 QGS. In DNA form, the CDR3 reads TGTGCTCTTGGGGAACTCCCCGGCCATCCCCATCGGATAAGGTACTGGGGGATACCCACCGGCACCGATAAACTCATCTTT. This sequence encodes CALGELPGHPHRIRYWGIPTGTDKLIF.

This clone is labeled as medium-sized. V and J are TRDV2 and TRDJ1; 12 nucleotides line up with TRDD3. Germline lookup yields CDR1 GEAIGNYY and CDR2 EKD. CDR3 length: 19 residues. With V trimmed by 3 bases and J by 0 bases, 13 bases remained unmatched. This CDR3 is CACDSIVLGDTSYTDKLIF. CDR3 in DNA: TGTGCCTGTGACTCCATTGTACTGGGGGATACTTCGTACACCGATAAACTCATCTTT.

This clone counts as large (0.1 to 1%). The V call is TRDV1, the J call TRDJ1; 7 bases match TRDD2. The CDR3 runs 22 residues. With V trimmed by 4 bases and J by 0 bases, 26 bases remained unmatched. Per germline, CDR1 TSWWSYY and CDR2 QGS. The CDR3 spells CALGASSSFLRGWTKYTDKLIF. Here the CDR3 DNA reads TGTGCTCTTGGGGCCTCGTCTTCGTTCCTACGAGGCTGGACCAAGTACACCGATAAACTCATCTTT.

This clone is large in the sample. In DNA, the CDR3 is TGTGCCTGTGACACGCCTTTGAGGGGGATACGCTCCTGGGACACCCGACAGATGTTTTTC. It encodes CACDTPLRGIRSWDTRQMFF. The chain is built from TRDV2 and TRDJ3; the match to TRDD3 covers 10 bases. The germline CDR1 and CDR2 sequences are GEAIGNYY and EKD. CDR3 length: 20 residues. The trim removed 1 base at V and 0 bases at J, leaving 8 bases unmatched.

This clone is categorized as medium-sized (0.01 to 0.1%). The chain carries TRDV1 and TRDJ1; 8 nucleotides agree with TRDD2. After removal of 4 bases from V and 0 bases from J, the junction contained 22 bases not matched to a gene. CDR3 size: 21 residues. The germline V gene encodes CDR1 TSWWSYY and CDR2 QGS. CDR3 loop: CALGGGLPRQVGARYTDKLIF. The CDR3 DNA follows: TGTGCTCTTGGGGGCGGCCTTCCTAGGCAGGTGGGGGCCCGGTACACCGATAAACTCATCTTT.

This clone appeared a few times. This chain joins TRDV1 and TRDJ1; D may be TRDD3 (5 bases). Germline assignment: CDR1 TSWWSYY and CDR2 QGS. CDR3 length equals 12 residues. The V and J ends lost 4 bases and 12 bases respectively, with 15 bases between them. The DNA of the CDR3 is TGTGCTCTTGGGGTTGGAGGGGAAAAATTCATCTTT. Its protein is CALGVGGEKFIF.

V and J are TRDV3 and TRDJ1; 8 bases are a match to TRDD3. V lost 4 bases and J lost 0; bases outside the gene matches: 22. The CDR3 runs 19 residues. CDR1 is TVYSNPD, CDR2 GDNSRS, per germline (reference sequence). CDR3 in amino acids: CASPRRSYYRGINTDKLIF. The CDR3 DNA sequence: TGTGCCTCCCCTCGCCGGTCCTACTACAGGGGGATAAACACCGATAAACTCATCTTT.

In this sample, this clone is medium-sized. In nucleotides, the CDR3 is TGTGCAGCAAGCGCGCTTACTGGGGGATTGGAGTTCCGGGTGACAGCACAACTCTTCTTT. This gives the protein CAASALTGGLEFRVTAQLFF. The gene calls are TRAV29/DV5 and TRDJ2, with 10 bases identical to TRDD3. Germline values: CDR1 NSMFDY, CDR2 ISSIKDK. The V and J ends lost 0 bases and 3 bases, in that order; junction bases with no gene match: 17. The CDR3 has 20 residues.

The V and J genes are TRAV38-2/DV8 and TRDJ1; TRDD2 matches at 7 bases. This CDR3 spans 18 amino acids. Germline V gives CDR1 TSESDYY, CDR2 QEAYKQQN. V lost 7 bases, J lost 0 bases, and 18 bases stayed unmatched. The chain's CDR3 is CAYSKIFLRGGYTDKLIF. The DNA for the CDR3 is TGTGCTTATTCTAAGATTTTCCTACGCGGGGGGTACACCGATAAACTCATCTTT.